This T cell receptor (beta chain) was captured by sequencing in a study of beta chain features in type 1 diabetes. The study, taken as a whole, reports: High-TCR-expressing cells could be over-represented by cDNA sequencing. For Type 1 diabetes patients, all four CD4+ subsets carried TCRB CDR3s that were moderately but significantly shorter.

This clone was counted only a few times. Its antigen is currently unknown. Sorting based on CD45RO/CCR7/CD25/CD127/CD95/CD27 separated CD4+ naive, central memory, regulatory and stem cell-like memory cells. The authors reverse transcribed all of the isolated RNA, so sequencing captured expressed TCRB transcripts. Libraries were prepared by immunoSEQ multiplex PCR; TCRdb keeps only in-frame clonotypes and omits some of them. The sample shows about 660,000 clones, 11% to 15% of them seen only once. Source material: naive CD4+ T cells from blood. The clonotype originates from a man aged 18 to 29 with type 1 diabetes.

CDR3 sequence: CASSFYRGRGNEQFF. The CDR3, as DNA: TGTGCCAGCAGTTTCTATCGGGGAAGGGGCAATGAGCAGTTCTTC. This chain uses TRBV28 with TRBJ2-1, with D possibly being TRBD1 or TRBD2 (5 bases each). The V end was cut by 3 bases, the J end by 6 bases, with 15 bases between. The CDR3 sequence is 15 residues long. CDR1 MDHEN and CDR2 SYDVKM come from the germline V gene.